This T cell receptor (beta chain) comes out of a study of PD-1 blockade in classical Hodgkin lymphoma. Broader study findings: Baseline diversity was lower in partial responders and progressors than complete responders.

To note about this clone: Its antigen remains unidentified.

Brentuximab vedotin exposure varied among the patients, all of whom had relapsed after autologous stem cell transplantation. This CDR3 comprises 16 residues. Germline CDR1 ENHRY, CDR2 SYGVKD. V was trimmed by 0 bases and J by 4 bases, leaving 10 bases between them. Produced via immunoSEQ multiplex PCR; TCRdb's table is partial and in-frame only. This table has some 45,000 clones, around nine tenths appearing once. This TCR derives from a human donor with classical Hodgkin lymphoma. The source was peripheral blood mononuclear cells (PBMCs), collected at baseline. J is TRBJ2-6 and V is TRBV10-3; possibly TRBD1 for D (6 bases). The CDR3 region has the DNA TGTGCCATCAGTGAGTCAGGGGGTTCAGGGGCCAACGTCCTGACTTTC. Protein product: CAISESGGSGANVLTF.